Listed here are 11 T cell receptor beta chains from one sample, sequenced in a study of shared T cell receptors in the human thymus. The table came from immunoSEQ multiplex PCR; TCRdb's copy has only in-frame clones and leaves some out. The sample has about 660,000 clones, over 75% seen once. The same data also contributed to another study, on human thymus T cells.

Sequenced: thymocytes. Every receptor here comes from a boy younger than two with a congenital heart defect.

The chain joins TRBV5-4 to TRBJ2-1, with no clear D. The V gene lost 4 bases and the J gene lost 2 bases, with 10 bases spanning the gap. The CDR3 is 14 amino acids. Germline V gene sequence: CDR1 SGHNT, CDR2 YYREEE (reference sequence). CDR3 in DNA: TGTGCCAGCAGCCACTCCGCCACCTACAATGAGCAGTTCTTC. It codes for CASSHSATYNEQFF.

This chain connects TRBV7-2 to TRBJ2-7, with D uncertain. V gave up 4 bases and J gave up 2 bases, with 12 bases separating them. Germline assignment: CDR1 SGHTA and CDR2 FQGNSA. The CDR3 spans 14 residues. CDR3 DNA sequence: TGTGCCAGCAGCTACGGTCTAGAGACCTACGAGCAGTACTTC. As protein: CASSYGLETYEQYF. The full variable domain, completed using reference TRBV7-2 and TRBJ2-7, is GAGVSQSPSNKVTEKGKDVELRCDPISGHTALYWYRQSLGQGLEFLIYFQGNSAPDKSGLPSDRFSAERTGGSVSTLTIQRTQQEDSAVYLCASSYGLETYEQYFGPGTRLTVT.

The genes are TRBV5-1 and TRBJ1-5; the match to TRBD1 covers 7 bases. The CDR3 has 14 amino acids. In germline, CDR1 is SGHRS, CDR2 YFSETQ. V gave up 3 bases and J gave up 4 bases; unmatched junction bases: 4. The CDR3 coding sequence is TGCGCCAGCAGCTCGGGACAGCCTAATCAGCCCCAGCATTTT. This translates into CASSSGQPNQPQHF.

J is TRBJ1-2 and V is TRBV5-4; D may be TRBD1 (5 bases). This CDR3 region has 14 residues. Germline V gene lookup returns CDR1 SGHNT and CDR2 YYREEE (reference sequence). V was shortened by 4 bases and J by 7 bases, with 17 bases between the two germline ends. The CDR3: CASSPRPNQGGYTF. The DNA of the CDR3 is TGTGCCAGCAGCCCACGGCCCAATCAGGGTGGCTACACCTTC.

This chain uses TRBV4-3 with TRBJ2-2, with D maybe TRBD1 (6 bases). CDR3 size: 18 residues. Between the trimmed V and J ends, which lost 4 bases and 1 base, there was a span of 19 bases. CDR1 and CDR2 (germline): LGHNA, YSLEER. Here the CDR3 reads CASSLTSRSQGNTGELFF. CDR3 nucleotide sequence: TGCGCCAGCAGCCTCACCTCAAGGTCACAGGGGAACACCGGGGAGCTGTTTTTT.

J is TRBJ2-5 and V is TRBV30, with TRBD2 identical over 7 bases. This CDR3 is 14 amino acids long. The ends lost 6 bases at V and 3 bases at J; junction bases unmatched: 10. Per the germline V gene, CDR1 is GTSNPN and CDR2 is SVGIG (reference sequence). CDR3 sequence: CACGRHSNKETQYF. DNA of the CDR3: TGTGCCTGCGGGAGGCATAGCAACAAAGAGACCCAGTACTTC.

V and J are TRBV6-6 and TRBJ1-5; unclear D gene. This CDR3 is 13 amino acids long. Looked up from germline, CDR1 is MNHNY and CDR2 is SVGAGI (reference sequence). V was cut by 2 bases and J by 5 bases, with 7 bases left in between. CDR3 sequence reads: CASSYSTDQPQHF. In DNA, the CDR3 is TGTGCCAGCAGTTACAGCACAGATCAGCCCCAGCATTTT.

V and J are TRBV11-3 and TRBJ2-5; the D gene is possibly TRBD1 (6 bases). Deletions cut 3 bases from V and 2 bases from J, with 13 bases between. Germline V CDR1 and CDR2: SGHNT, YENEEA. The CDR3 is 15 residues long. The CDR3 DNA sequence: TGTGCCAGCAGCTTCGGCATGGACAGACAAGAGACCCAGTACTTC. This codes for CASSFGMDRQETQYF.

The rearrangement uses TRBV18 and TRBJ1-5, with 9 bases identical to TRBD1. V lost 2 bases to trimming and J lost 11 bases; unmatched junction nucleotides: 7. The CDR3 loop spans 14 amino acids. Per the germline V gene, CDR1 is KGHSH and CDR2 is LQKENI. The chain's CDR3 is CASSPVPGQGTQHF. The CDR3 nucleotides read TGTGCCAGCTCACCAGTTCCGGGACAGGGAACCCAGCATTTT.

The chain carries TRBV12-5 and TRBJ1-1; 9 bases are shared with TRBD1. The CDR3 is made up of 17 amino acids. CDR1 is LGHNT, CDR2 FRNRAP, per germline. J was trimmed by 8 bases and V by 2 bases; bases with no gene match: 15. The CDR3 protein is CASGLSKGTGLLFEAFF. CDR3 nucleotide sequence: TGTGCTAGTGGTTTGTCGAAAGGGACAGGGCTCCTTTTCGAAGCTTTCTTT.

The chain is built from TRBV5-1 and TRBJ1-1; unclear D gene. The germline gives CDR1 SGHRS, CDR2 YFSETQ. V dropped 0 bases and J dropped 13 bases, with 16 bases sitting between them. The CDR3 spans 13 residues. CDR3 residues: CASSLGGGRAGFF. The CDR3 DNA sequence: TGCGCCAGCAGCTTGGGGGGAGGAAGGGCGGGTTTCTTT.